The present entry profiles one TCR beta chain with its context. This clone's antigen is unknown. Base qualities are not recorded, but no much larger clone differs from it by a single base. The record originates from a study of response to subunit inactivated influenza vaccine (dated by TCRdb to the late 2010s). About the study as a whole: Deep quantitative T cell receptor repertoire profiling was used in the study to track responses to a trivalent subunit inactivated influenza vaccine.

The CDR3 runs 15 residues from the cysteine to the phenylalanine. CDR3 DNA is the only sequence kept; it has 45 bases, read in frame from the first base. CDR1 and CDR2, looked up from the germline V gene, are MNHEY and SVGEGT. V lost 0 bases and J lost 5 bases; the stretch between them is 10 bases long. Library prep was done by RT-PCR. The sequencer was an Illumina HiSeq 2500. The public reads were reanalyzed by TCRdb: fastp trimming at Q25, MiXCR alignment, in-frame beta chains only. Each CDR3 protein gets just one entry, which takes the most common genes and DNA from the rows behind it. In all, the sample holds 500,000 to 600,000 distinct CDR3 sequences, and approximately 12% of those were seen once. In total, the top ten clones hold about an eighth of the sample. The sample's time point label, decoded: approximately 40 days after influenza vaccine administration. Points the paper makes about the study in general: The authors suggested that each seasonal influenza vaccination may recruit only a limited number of new T cells.

The origin of this receptor is a man aged 45-65 years who received an inactivated influenza vaccine. Donor details come from another sample of the same person, matched by shared clones. This sample comprised PBMCs from blood, obtained 45 days after vaccination. The rearrangement joined TRBV6-2 or TRBV6-3 to TRBJ2-2, with a tentative D gene TRBD1 over 6 matching bases. The nucleotide sequence is given as TGTGCCAGCAGTTACTCGAGGACAGAAACCGGGGAGCTGTTTTTT. It translates as CASSYSRTETGELFF.